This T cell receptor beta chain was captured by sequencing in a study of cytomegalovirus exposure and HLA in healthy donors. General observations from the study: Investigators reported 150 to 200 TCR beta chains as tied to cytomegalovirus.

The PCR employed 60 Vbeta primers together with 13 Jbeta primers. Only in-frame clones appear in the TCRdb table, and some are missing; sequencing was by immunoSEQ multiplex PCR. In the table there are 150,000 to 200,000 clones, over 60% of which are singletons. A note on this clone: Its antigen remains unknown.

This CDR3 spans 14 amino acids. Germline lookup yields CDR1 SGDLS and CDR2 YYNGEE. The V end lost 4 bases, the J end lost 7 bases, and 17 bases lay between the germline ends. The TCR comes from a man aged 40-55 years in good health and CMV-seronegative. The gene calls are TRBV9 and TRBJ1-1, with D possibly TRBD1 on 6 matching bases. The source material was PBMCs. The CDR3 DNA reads TGTGCCAGCAGCCCCCAGGGACACAGCGATGAAGCTTTCTTT. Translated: CASSPQGHSDEAFF.